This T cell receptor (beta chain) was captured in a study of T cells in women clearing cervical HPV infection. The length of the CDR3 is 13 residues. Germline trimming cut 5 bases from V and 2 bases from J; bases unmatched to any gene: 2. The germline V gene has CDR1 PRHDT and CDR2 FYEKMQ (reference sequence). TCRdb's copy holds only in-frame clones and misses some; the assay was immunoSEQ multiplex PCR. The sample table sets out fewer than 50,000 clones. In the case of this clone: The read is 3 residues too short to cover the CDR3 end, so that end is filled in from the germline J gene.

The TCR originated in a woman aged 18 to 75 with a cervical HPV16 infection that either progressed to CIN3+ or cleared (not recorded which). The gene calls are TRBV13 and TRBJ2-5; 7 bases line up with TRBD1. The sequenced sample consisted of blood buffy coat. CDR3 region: CASSRDRQETQYF. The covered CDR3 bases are TGTGCCAGCAGCCGGGACAGACAAGAGACC.